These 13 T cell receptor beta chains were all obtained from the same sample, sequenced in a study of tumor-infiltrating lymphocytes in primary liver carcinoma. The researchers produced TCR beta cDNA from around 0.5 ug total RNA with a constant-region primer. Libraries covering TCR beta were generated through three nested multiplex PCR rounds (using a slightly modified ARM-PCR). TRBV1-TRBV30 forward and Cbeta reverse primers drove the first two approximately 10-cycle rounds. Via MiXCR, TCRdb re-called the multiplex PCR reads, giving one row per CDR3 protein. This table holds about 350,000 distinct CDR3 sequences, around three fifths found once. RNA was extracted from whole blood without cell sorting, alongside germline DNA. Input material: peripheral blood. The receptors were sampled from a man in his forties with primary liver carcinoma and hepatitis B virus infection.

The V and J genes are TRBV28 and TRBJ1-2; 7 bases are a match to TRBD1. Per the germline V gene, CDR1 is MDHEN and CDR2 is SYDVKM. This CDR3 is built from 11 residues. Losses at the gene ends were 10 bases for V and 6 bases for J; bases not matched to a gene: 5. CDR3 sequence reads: CANRGTDGYTF. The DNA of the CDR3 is TGTGCCAACAGGGGAACGGATGGCTACACCTTC.

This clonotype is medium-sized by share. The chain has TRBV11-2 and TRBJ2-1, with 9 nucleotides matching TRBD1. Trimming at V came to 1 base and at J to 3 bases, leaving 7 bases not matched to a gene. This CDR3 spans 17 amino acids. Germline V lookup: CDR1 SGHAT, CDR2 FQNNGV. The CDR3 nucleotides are TGTGCCAGCAGCTTAGGTTTGGGGGACAGGGACTACAATGAGCAGTTCTTC. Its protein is CASSLGLGDRDYNEQFF. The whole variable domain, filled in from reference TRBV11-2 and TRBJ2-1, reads EAGVAQSPRYKIIEKRQSVAFWCNPISGHATLYWYQQILGQGPKLLIQFQNNGVVDDSQLPKDRFSAERLKGVDSTLKIQPAKLEDSAVYLCASSLGLGDRDYNEQFFGPGTRLTVL.

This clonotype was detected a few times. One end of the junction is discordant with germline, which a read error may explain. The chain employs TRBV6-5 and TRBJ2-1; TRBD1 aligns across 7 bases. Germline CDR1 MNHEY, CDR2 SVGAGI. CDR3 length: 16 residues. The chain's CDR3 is CASSYFILGQPIERFF. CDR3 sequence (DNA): TGTGCCAGCAGTTACTTTATCCTGGGACAGCCCATCGAGCGGTTCTTC.

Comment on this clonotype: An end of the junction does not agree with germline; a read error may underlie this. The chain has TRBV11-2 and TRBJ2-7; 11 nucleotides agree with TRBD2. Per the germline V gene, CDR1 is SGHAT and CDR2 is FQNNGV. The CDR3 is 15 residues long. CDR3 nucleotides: TGTACCTGCAGCTTTCTTAGCGGGAGGGACTACGAGCAGTATTTC. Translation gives CTCSFLSGRDYEQYF.

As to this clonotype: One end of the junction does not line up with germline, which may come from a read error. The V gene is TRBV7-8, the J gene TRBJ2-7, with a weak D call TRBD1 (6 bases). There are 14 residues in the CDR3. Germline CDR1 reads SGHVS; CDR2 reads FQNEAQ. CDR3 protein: CANSFGTYSYEQYF. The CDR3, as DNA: TGTGCCAACAGCTTCGGGACATACTCCTACGAGCAGTACTTC.

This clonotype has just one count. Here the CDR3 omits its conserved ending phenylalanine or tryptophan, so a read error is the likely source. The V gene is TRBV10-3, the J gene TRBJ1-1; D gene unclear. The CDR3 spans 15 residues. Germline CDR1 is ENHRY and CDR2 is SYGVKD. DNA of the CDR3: TGTGTCATCAGTGAGTCAAAACAAGAAAACACTGAAGCTTTCCTT. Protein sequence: CVISESKQENTEAFL.

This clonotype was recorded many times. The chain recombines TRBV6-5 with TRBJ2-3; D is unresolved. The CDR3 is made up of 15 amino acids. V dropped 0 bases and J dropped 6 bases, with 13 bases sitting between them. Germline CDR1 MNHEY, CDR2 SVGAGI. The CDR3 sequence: CASSYSGLSEDTQYF. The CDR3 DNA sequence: TGTGCCAGCAGTTACTCAGGGCTGTCTGAGGATACGCAGTATTTT.

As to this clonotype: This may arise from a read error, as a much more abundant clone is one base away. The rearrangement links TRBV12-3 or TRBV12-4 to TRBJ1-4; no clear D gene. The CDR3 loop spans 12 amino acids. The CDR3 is CASSRLGEKPFF. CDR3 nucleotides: TGTGCCAGCAGCCGTTTAGGCGAAAAACCGTTTTTT.

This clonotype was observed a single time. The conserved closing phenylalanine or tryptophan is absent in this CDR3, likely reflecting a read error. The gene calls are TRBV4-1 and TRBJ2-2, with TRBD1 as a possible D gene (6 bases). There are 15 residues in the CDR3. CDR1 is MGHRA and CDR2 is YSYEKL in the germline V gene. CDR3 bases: TGCGTCAGCAGCCGAGGGGGTGCGGTGGGCTGGGAGCTGTTTTCT. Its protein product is CVSSRGGAVGWELFS.

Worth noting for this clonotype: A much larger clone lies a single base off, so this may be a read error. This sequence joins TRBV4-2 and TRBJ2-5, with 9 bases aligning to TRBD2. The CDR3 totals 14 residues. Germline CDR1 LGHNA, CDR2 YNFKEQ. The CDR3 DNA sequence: TGTGCCAACAGCCAGGCGGGAGGGGGAGAGACCCAGTACTTC. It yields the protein CANSQAGGGETQYF.

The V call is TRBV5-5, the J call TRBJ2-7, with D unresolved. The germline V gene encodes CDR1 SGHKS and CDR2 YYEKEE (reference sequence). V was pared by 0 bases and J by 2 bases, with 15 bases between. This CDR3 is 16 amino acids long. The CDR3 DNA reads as TGTGCCAGCAGCTTGGGGCCGGACGGATTAACCTACGAGCAGTACTTC. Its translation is CASSLGPDGLTYEQYF.

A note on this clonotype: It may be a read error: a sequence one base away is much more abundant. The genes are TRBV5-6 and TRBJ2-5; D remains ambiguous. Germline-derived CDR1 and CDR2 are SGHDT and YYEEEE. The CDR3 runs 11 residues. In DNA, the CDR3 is TGTGCCAGCGGCTTGTCAGAGACCCAGTACTTC. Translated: CASGLSETQYF.

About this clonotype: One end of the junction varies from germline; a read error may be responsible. The CDR3, as DNA: TGTGCCAGCAACACCAGGGCCTCCTCCTACGAGCGGTATTTC. This sequence encodes CASNTRASSYERYF. V is TRBV11-1 and J is TRBJ2-7; D is perhaps TRBD1 or TRBD2 (5 bases each). The CDR3 runs 14 residues. The V gene's germline CDR1 is SGHAT and CDR2 FQDESV (reference sequence).